These 14 T cell receptor beta chains came from one sample sequenced in a study of blood T cell repertoires in COVID-19. The data were produced by immunoSEQ multiplex PCR, yet TCRdb's version contains in-frame clones alone and is incomplete. Among about 160,000 clones listed, around four fifths were seen once. The source material was peripheral blood. All receptors derive from a woman of 80 years or more with acute or convalescent COVID-19.

The chain is built from TRBV7-3 and TRBJ1-2; possible D gene TRBD1, 5 bases. CDR1 is SGHTA and CDR2 is FQGTGA in the germline V gene. The ends were cut back, 0 bases at V and 6 bases at J, with 11 bases in the middle. There are 14 residues in the CDR3. As DNA, the CDR3 is TGTGCCAGCAGCTTAACGAAGGGGATCGATGGCTACACCTTC. Translating it yields CASSLTKGIDGYTF.

This rearrangement joins TRBV5-6 to TRBJ2-7; 7 bases map to TRBD2. V lost 0 bases, J lost 2 bases, and 8 bases stayed unmatched. Per germline, CDR1 SGHDT and CDR2 YYEEEE. The CDR3 consists of 16 residues. DNA for the CDR3: TGTGCCAGCAGCTTGGCCGGGGGGACCCTTACCTACGAGCAGTACTTC. Its translation: CASSLAGGTLTYEQYF. Full variable domain (missing parts from reference TRBV5-6 and TRBJ2-7): DAGVTQSPTHLIKTRGQQVTLRCSPKSGHDTVSWYQQALGQGPQFIFQYYEEEERQRGNFPDRFSGHQFPNYSSELNVNALLLGDSALYLCASSLAGGTLTYEQYFGPGTRLTVT.

The chain is built from TRBV27 and TRBJ2-7, with D possibly matching TRBD1 (6 bases). V was pared by 4 bases and J by 3 bases, with 10 bases between. Germline loops: CDR1 MNHEY, CDR2 SMNVEV (reference sequence). The CDR3 is made up of 13 amino acids. The CDR3 nucleotides read TGTGCCAGCAGTTACGGACAGTTCTACGAGCAGTACTTC. It encodes CASSYGQFYEQYF.

The chain carries TRBV30 and TRBJ2-7; D perhaps matches TRBD2 (7 bases). CDR1 is GTSNPN, CDR2 SVGIG, per germline (reference sequence). The ends were cut back, 4 bases at V and 0 bases at J, with 22 bases in the middle. The CDR3 contains 17 residues. Here the CDR3 DNA reads TGTGCCTGGAAGAGGGGGGGGCCTTTTGTATCCTCCTACGAGCAGTACTTC. As protein: CAWKRGGPFVSSYEQYF. The variable domain in full, completed from reference TRBV30 and TRBJ2-7, reads SQTIHQWPATLVQPVGSPLSLECTVEGTSNPNLYWYRQAAGRGLQLLFYSVGIGQISSEVPQNLSASRPQDRQFILSSKKLLLSDSGFYLCAWKRGGPFVSSYEQYFGPGTRLTVT.

In DNA, the CDR3 is TGTGCCAGCAGTCGGCCTACAGGGAGCTACGAGCAGTACTTC. It codes for CASSRPTGSYEQYF. This chain uses TRBV5-6 with TRBJ2-7, with D possibly TRBD1 on 6 matching bases. CDR1 is SGHDT, CDR2 YYEEEE, per germline. The CDR3 has 14 residues. V lost 5 bases to trimming and J lost 3 bases, with 15 bases between them.

Comment on this clone: Additional DNA sequences in this sample encode the identical CDR3. The gene calls are TRBV5-1 and TRBJ1-2, with 9 bases aligning to TRBD1. CDR1 and CDR2 from the germline V gene are SGHRS and YFSETQ. The CDR3 length is 14 residues. Trimming at V came to 0 bases and at J to 5 bases, leaving 2 bases not matched to a gene. CDR3 in amino acids: CASSLGQGVYGYTF. CDR3 nucleotides: TGCGCCAGCAGCTTGGGACAGGGGGTATATGGCTACACCTTC.

The chain links TRBV5-5 to TRBJ1-5; D remains unclear. This CDR3 spans 15 amino acids. Between the trimmed V and J ends, which lost 4 bases and 5 bases, there was a span of 16 bases. Looked up from germline, CDR1 is SGHKS and CDR2 is YYEKEE (reference sequence). The CDR3 nucleotides are TGTGCCAGCAGCCCAGCAGTCACTCGGGATCAGCCCCAGCATTTT. This codes for CASSPAVTRDQPQHF.

The V and J genes are TRBV19 and TRBJ2-2; 7 positions match TRBD2. Germline assignment: CDR1 LNHDA and CDR2 SQIVND (reference sequence). Losses at the gene ends were 5 bases for V and 3 bases for J; bases not matched to a gene: 6. CDR3 length: 15 amino acids. CDR3 loop: CASSFREAHTGELFF. The CDR3, as DNA: TGTGCCAGTAGTTTTCGGGAGGCCCACACCGGGGAGCTGTTTTTT.

This clone was seen a handful of times. V gene TRBV28 combines with J gene TRBJ1-2, with 10 bases that match TRBD1. The CDR3 is 14 amino acids. The germline CDR1 and CDR2 sequences are MDHEN and SYDVKM. V was pared by 10 bases and J by 4 bases, with 9 bases of the junction left unmatched. CDR3 protein: CAIPETGGAYGYTF. CDR3 nucleotides: TGTGCCATACCGGAGACAGGGGGCGCCTATGGCTACACCTTC.

The rearrangement links TRBV18 to TRBJ1-5; D gene uncertain. V was shortened by 3 bases and J by 4 bases, with 13 bases between the two germline ends. CDR3 length: 15 residues. Germline assignment: CDR1 KGHSH and CDR2 LQKENI. CDR3 loop: CASSPTHGGNQPQHF. CDR3 sequence (DNA): TGTGCCAGCTCACCTACTCACGGCGGGAATCAGCCCCAGCATTTT.

This chain links TRBV5-6 with TRBJ1-2, with unresolved D. The CDR3 covers 15 residues. Germline CDR1 is SGHDT and CDR2 is YYEEEE. V gave up 6 bases and J gave up 11 bases, with 26 bases separating them. Here the CDR3 reads CASTPAPAVPSPYTF. The CDR3 region has the DNA TGTGCCAGCACGCCGGCCCCTGCGGTCCCGTCCCCGTACACCTTC.

This chain links TRBV24-1 with TRBJ2-1; TRBD1 matches 9 bases. The CDR3 totals 15 residues. V dropped 4 bases and J dropped 6; count of bases not matched to a gene: 6. Germline-derived CDR1 and CDR2 are KGHDR and SFDVKD. The CDR3: CATSEQQGARNEQFF. In nucleotides, the CDR3 is TGTGCCACCAGTGAGCAACAGGGGGCCCGCAATGAGCAGTTCTTC.

The V and J genes are TRBV9 and TRBJ2-1; 7 bases map to TRBD2. The CDR3 extends over 17 amino acids. V was clipped by 3 bases and J by 5 bases; unmatched bases: 14. CDR1 SGDLS and CDR2 YYNGEE come from the germline V gene. This CDR3 is CASSAARGGVRNNEQFF. DNA for the CDR3: TGTGCCAGCAGCGCCGCCCGGGGAGGGGTAAGGAACAATGAGCAGTTCTTC.

On this clone itself: Other DNA sequences in this specimen translate into the identical CDR3. This chain uses TRBV5-4 with TRBJ2-1, with 7 bases that match TRBD2. V shed 0 bases, J shed 0 bases, and the junction held 0 bases outside the gene matches. Germline CDR1 and CDR2: SGHNT and YYREEE (reference sequence). This CDR3 is 15 amino acids long. CDR3 nucleotides: TGTGCCAGCAGCTTGGGCGGGAGCTCCTACAATGAGCAGTTCTTC. Protein sequence: CASSLGGSSYNEQFF.